A single sample gave rise to the 26 T cell receptor beta chains below, sequenced in a study of monozygotic twins with inflammatory bowel disease. TCRdb re-called the 5' RACE reads; every CDR3 protein appears as one record, without DNA. Its listing shows over 120,000 distinct CDR3 sequences. Sequencing was carried out using blood. Source of these receptors: a human donor with ulcerative colitis or Crohn's disease, or a healthy co-twin of an affected twin (not recorded which).

The J gene is TRBJ1-5, the V gene TRBV7-2. The CDR3 is made up of 13 amino acids. Germline V gene lookup returns CDR1 SGHTA and CDR2 FQGNSA. CDR3 sequence: CASSLRASQPQHF.

The V and J genes are TRBV5-1 and TRBJ1-2. CDR3 size: 13 residues. CDR1 and CDR2 (germline): SGHRS, YFSETQ. CDR3 protein: CASSFGVAYGYTF. Drawing the rest from reference TRBV5-1 and TRBJ1-2, the complete variable domain is KAGVTQTPRYLIKTRGQQVTLSCSPISGHRSVSWYQQTPGQGLQFLFEYFSETQRNKGNFPGRFSGRQFSNSRSEMNVSTLELGDSALYLCASSFGVAYGYTFGSGTRLTVV.

V usage is TRBV20-1 and J usage is TRBJ1-4. The CDR3 consists of 11 residues. The germline V gene encodes CDR1 DFQATT and CDR2 SNEGSKA (reference sequence). The CDR3: CSALLGEKLFF.

The V and J genes are TRBV28 and TRBJ1-5; lacking DNA, the TRBD1 call made by TCRdb goes unchecked. Germline CDR1 reads MDHEN; CDR2 reads SYDVKM. The CDR3 loop spans 13 amino acids. The CDR3 here is CASEGQGNQPQHF.

The chain combines TRBV14 with TRBJ2-2. Germline-derived CDR1 and CDR2 are SGHDN and FVKESK. The CDR3 is 16 residues long. The CDR3 region is CASSQVTGINTGELFF.

V and J are TRBV7-3 and TRBJ2-3; with no DNA, the TCRdb D assignment of TRBD2 cannot be verified. The CDR3 length is 14 residues. From germline, CDR1 is SGHTA and CDR2 FQGTGA. The CDR3 loop is CASSFGGTTDTQYF.

V and J are TRBV5-1 and TRBJ2-7; TCRdb's assignment of TRBD1 cannot be checked, as there is no DNA. CDR3 length: 17 amino acids. Germline V gene sequence: CDR1 SGHRS, CDR2 YFSETQ. CDR3 sequence: CASSLDMGRDRRYEQYF.

The V call is TRBV27, the J call TRBJ2-7. This CDR3 is 13 amino acids long. Germline V gene sequence: CDR1 MNHEY, CDR2 SMNVEV (reference sequence). This CDR3 reads CASSSPWSYEQYF.

The chain has TRBV2 and TRBJ2-3; TCRdb's D gene call, TRBD1, goes unchecked for lack of DNA. From germline, CDR1 is SNHLY and CDR2 FYNNEI. This CDR3 contains 12 residues. The CDR3 is CASKGDTDTQYF.

This rearrangement joins TRBV11-3 to TRBJ2-1; TCRdb names TRBD2, which stays unverified in the absence of DNA. The germline V gene encodes CDR1 SGHNT and CDR2 YENEEA. CDR3 length: 16 residues. CDR3: CASSSSGTSPYNEQFF.

This chain links TRBV29-1 with TRBJ2-1; TCRdb names TRBD2, which stays unverified in the absence of DNA. The CDR3 is made up of 14 amino acids. Germline V gives CDR1 SQVTM, CDR2 ANQGSEA. CDR3 loop: CSVGTSGSYNEQFF.

The chain links TRBV24-1 to TRBJ2-2; TCRdb's D call, TRBD2, is unchecked because there is no DNA. The length of the CDR3 is 17 residues. Germline CDR1 and CDR2: KGHDR and SFDVKD. CDR3 sequence reads: CATSDLGLAENTGELFF.

The chain uses TRBV5-1 and TRBJ2-7; the D gene TCRdb calls, TRBD2, cannot be checked with no DNA. CDR1 is SGHRS, CDR2 YFSETQ, per germline. The CDR3 consists of 15 residues. The CDR3 sequence is CASSLRTSGSYEQYF.

This chain joins TRBV29-1 and TRBJ2-2; lacking DNA, the TRBD1 call made by TCRdb goes unchecked. Germline V CDR1 and CDR2: SQVTM, ANQGSEA. This CDR3 has 13 amino acids. The CDR3 region is CSVQGTGAGELFF.

This CDR3 reads CASSTQPAGGPDTQYF. The rearrangement links TRBV11-2 to TRBJ2-3; there is no DNA to check the TCRdb D call of TRBD2. This CDR3 spans 16 amino acids. CDR1 and CDR2 (germline): SGHAT, FQNNGV. Full variable domain (outside the CDR3, taken from reference TRBV11-2 and TRBJ2-3): EAGVAQSPRYKIIEKRQSVAFWCNPISGHATLYWYQQILGQGPKLLIQFQNNGVVDDSQLPKDRFSAERLKGVDSTLKIQPAKLEDSAVYLCASSTQPAGGPDTQYFGPGTRLTVL.

The gene calls are TRBV12-3 or TRBV12-4 and TRBJ2-1; checking the TCRdb D call of TRBD1 is not possible without DNA. The CDR3 has 11 amino acids. CDR3 residues: CASSQGNEQFF.

CDR3 sequence: CSVPEGLTVPYEQYF. The chain has TRBV29-1 and TRBJ2-7; TCRdb's D call, TRBD1, is unchecked because there is no DNA. Germline values: CDR1 SQVTM, CDR2 ANQGSEA. The CDR3 consists of 15 residues.

V usage is TRBV5-1 and J usage is TRBJ2-7; the D call of TRBD1 rests on TCRdb alone, since no DNA is present to check it. This CDR3 is built from 14 residues. CDR1 SGHRS and CDR2 YFSETQ come from the germline V gene. The CDR3 loop reads CASCRDRGSYEQYF.

The rearrangement links TRBV27 to TRBJ1-6; TCRdb's D call of TRBD1 is untestable without DNA. The germline V gene encodes CDR1 MNHEY and CDR2 SMNVEV (reference sequence). This CDR3 region has 16 residues. Here the CDR3 reads CASSSGRGQYNSPLHF.

This chain connects TRBV19 to TRBJ1-5. The CDR3 consists of 15 residues. Germline CDR1 is LNHDA and CDR2 is SQIVND (reference sequence). The CDR3 here is CASSIPVGSNQPQHF. Based on the CDR3 plus reference TRBV19 and TRBJ1-5, the full variable domain is DGGITQSPKYLFRKEGQNVTLSCEQNLNHDAMYWYRQDPGQGLRLIYYSQIVNDFQKGDIAEGYSVSREKKESFPLTVTSAQKNPTAFYLCASSIPVGSNQPQHFGDGTRLSIL.

This sequence joins TRBV5-1 and TRBJ2-5; the D call from TCRdb, TRBD1, cannot be confirmed without DNA. This CDR3 has 13 amino acids. Germline V gene sequence: CDR1 SGHRS, CDR2 YFSETQ. The CDR3 sequence is CASSPEQQETQYF.

The chain uses TRBV27 and TRBJ1-1. This CDR3 has 14 amino acids. Per germline, CDR1 MNHEY and CDR2 SMNVEV (reference sequence). CDR3 residues: CASSSTIPTTEAFF.

This chain joins TRBV20-1 and TRBJ2-6; no DNA is available, so the TRBD2 call from TCRdb remains unchecked. CDR3 length equals 16 residues. Germline CDR1 is DFQATT and CDR2 is SNEGSKA (reference sequence). The CDR3 here is CSAPLAGGAGANVLTF.

The V and J genes are TRBV4-3 and TRBJ2-2. Germline V gene sequence: CDR1 LGHNA, CDR2 YSLEER. The CDR3 length is 13 residues. CDR3 loop: CASSQRNSGELFF.

The chain joins TRBV30 to TRBJ2-1; the D gene TCRdb calls, TRBD2, cannot be checked with no DNA. Germline V gene lookup returns CDR1 GTSNPN and CDR2 SVGIG (reference sequence). The CDR3 sequence is 17 residues long. CDR3 sequence: CAWSSGLAGGHYNEQFF.

The chain recombines TRBV14 with TRBJ2-1. The CDR3 loop spans 15 amino acids. CDR1 and CDR2 from the germline V gene are SGHDN and FVKESK. The CDR3 region is CASSQDLARYNEQFF.